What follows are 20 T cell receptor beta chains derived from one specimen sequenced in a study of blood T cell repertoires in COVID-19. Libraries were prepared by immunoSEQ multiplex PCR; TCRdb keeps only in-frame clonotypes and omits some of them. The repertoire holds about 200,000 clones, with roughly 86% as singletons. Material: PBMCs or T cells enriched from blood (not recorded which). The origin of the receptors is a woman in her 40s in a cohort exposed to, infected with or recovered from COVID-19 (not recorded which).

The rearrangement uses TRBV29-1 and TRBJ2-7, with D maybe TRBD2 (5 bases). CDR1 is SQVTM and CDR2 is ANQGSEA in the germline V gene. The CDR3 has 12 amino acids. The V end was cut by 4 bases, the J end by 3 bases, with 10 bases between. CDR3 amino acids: CSVVGEGYEQYF. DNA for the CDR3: TGCAGCGTTGTCGGGGAAGGCTACGAGCAGTACTTC.

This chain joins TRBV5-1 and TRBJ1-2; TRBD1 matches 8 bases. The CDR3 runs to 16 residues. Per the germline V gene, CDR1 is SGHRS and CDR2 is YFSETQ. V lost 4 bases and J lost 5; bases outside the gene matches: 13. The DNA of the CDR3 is TGCGCCAGCAGCGAAAATCCAGGGGGCCTCACGTATGGCTACACCTTC. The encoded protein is CASSENPGGLTYGYTF.

The CDR3: CATSDWIRTGTDTQYF. The CDR3 DNA sequence: TGTGCCACCAGTGACTGGATCCGGACTGGCACAGATACGCAGTATTTT. The rearrangement links TRBV24-1 to TRBJ2-3; D may be TRBD2 (5 bases). With 4 bases removed from V and 1 base from J, the gap between germline ends came to 14 bases. Germline CDR1 is KGHDR and CDR2 is SFDVKD. The CDR3 has 16 residues.

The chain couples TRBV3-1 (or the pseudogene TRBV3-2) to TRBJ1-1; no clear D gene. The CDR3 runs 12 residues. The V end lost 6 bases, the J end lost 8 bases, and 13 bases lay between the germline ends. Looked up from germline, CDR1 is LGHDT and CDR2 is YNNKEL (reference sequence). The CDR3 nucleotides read TGTGCCAGCAGAAACCCCGGCGGGGAAGCTTTCTTT. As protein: CASRNPGGEAFF.

CDR3 nucleotides: TGTGCCACCAGTGACCTAGGACAGGGGCTGACAGATACGCAGTATTTT. It codes for CATSDLGQGLTDTQYF. The V and J genes are TRBV24-1 and TRBJ2-3; TRBD1 aligns across 9 bases. CDR1 KGHDR and CDR2 SFDVKD come from the germline V gene. CDR3 length equals 16 residues. V was pared by 4 bases and J by 3 bases, with 7 bases of the junction left unmatched.

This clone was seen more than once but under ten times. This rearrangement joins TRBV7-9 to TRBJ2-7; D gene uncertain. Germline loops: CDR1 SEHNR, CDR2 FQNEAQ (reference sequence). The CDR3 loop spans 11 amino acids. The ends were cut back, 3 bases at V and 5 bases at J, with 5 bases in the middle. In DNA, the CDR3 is TGTGCCAGCAGCTTCAGCGACGAGCAGTACTTC. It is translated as CASSFSDEQYF.

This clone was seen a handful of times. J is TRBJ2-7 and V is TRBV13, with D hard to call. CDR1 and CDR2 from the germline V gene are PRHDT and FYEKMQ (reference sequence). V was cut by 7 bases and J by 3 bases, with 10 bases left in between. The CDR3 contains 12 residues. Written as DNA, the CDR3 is TGTGCCAGCAACACTCGCGGCTACGAGCAGTACTTC. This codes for CASNTRGYEQYF.

The CDR3 nucleotides read TGTGCCAGTGGACGTGACAGACACAATCAGCCCCAGCATTTT. Its translation: CASGRDRHNQPQHF. The chain links TRBV28 to TRBJ1-5; tentative D call: TRBD1 (5 bases). CDR1 MDHEN and CDR2 SYDVKM come from the germline V gene. Deletions cut 9 bases from V and 3 bases from J, with 15 bases between. CDR3 length: 14 amino acids.

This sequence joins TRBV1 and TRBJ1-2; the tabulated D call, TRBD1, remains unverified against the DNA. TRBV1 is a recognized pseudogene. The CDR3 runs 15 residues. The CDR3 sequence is CTSSQERGQNYGYTF. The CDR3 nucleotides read TGCACCAGCAGCCAGGAAAGGGGACAGAACTATGGCTACACCTTC.

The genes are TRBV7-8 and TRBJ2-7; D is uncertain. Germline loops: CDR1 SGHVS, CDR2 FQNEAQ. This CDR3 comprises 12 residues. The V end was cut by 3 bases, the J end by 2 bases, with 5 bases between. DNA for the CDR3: TGTGCCAGCAGCTTGCAGACCTACGAGCAGTACTTC. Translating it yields CASSLQTYEQYF.

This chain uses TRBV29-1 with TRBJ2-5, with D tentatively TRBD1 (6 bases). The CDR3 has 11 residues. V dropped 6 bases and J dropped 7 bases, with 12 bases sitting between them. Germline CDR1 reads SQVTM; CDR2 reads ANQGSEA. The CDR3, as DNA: TGCAGCGTGGCTAAAGGGGGGACCCAGTACTTC. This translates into CSVAKGGTQYF.

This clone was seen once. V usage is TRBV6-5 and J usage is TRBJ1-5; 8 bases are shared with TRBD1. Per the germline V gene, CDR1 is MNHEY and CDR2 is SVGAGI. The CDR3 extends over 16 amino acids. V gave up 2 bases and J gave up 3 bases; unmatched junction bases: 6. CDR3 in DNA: TGTGCCAGCAGTTACCAGGGGGCCGGGTCCAATCAGCCCCAGCATTTT. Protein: CASSYQGAGSNQPQHF.

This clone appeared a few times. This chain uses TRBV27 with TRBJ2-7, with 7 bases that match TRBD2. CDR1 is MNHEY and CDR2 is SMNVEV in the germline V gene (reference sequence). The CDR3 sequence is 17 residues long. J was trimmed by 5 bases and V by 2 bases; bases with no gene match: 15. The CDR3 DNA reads TGTGCCAGCAGTTTACAACCTCGGGCTAGCGGTCTTCACGAGCAGTACTTC. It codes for CASSLQPRASGLHEQYF.

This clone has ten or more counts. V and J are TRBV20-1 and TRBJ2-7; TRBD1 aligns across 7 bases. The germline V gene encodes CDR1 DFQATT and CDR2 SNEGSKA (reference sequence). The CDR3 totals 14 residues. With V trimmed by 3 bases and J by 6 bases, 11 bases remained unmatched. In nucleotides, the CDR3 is TGCAGTGCTAGTGACAGGGTAGACGTCGGCGAGCAGTACTTC. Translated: CSASDRVDVGEQYF.

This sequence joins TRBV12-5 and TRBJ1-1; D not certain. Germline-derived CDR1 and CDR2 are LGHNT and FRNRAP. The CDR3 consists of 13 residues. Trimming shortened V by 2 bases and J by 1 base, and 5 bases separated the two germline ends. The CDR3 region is CASGLSENTEAFF. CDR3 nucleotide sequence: TGTGCTAGTGGTTTGAGCGAGAACACTGAAGCTTTCTTT.

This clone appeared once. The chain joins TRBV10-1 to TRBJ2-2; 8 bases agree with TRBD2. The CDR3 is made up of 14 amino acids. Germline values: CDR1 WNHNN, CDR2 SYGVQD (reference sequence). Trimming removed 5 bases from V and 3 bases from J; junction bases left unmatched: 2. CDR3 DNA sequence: TGCGCCAGCAGTCGGGGGGGAGACACCGGGGAGCTGTTTTTT. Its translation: CASSRGGDTGELFF.

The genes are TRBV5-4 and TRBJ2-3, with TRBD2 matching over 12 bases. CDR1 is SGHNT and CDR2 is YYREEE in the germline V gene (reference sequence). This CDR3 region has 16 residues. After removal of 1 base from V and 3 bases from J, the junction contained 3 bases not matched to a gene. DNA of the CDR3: TGTGCCAGCAGCTTGCTGACTAGCGGGAGAACAGATACGCAGTATTTT. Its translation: CASSLLTSGRTDTQYF.

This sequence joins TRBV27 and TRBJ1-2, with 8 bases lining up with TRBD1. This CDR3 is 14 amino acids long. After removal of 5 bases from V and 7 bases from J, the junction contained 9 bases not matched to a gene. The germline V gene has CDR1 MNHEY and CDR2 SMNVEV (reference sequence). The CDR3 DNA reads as TGTGCCAGCAGTCGGACAGGGTTGGCACGTGGCTACACCTTC. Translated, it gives CASSRTGLARGYTF.

The CDR3 reads CASSLVAAYEQYF. For the CDR3, the DNA is TGTGCCAGCAGCCTTGTGGCAGCCTACGAGCAGTACTTC. V gene TRBV11-2 combines with J gene TRBJ2-7; D call uncertain. V lost 5 bases to trimming and J lost 2 bases, with 10 bases between them. Germline V CDR1 and CDR2: SGHAT, FQNNGV. There are 13 residues in the CDR3.

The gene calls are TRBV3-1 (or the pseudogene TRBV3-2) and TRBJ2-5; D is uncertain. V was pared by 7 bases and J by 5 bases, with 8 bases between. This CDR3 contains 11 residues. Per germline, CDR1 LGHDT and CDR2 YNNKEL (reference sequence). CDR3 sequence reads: CASTLRETQYF. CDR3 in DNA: TGTGCCAGCACCCTACGGGAGACCCAGTACTTC.